This T cell receptor (beta chain) came from a study of cytomegalovirus exposure and HLA in healthy donors. Study-wide context: Later, an analysis reported that the 95 to 150 validation repertoires had used the same platform as the 550 to 750 first-cohort repertoires.

Overall study results and limits: Overall, approximately 150 TCR beta chains were annotated as cytomegalovirus-associated. In vitro work confirmed that a few CMV-associated chains recognize CMV antigens.

Assay used: immunoSEQ multiplex PCR; TCRdb lists only in-frame clones, some missing. Here the sample spans 150,000 to 200,000 clones, approximately 87% being singletons. Germline assignment: CDR1 PRHDT and CDR2 FYEKMQ (reference sequence). This CDR3 has 16 amino acids. J lost 4 bases, V lost 2 bases, and 8 bases had no gene match. With respect to this clone: Its antigen is as yet unknown.

While the first cohort had 650 to 850 subjects, the donors belonged to the separate validation cohort of over a hundred subjects. What was sequenced was PBMCs. The chain employs TRBV13 and TRBJ2-3, with TRBD1 identical over 8 bases. The TCR comes from a woman in her twenties or thirties in good health and CMV-seronegative. The CDR3 coding sequence is TGTGCCAGCAGCTTAATTTTGGCAGGGGGCTCAGATACGCAGTATTTT. It specifies CASSLILAGGSDTQYF.